This T cell receptor (beta chain) was sequenced during a study of blood T cells in healthy people across ages (dated by TCRdb to between 2014 and 2016). At the level of the whole study: Template switching captured roughly one uniquely barcoded TCR beta cDNA molecule per two T cells in model experiments. Using deep sequencing normalized with unique cDNA molecular identifiers, the study measured how TCR beta repertoire diversity changes with age. Donors were grouped into four age groups: young (average roughly 17 years), middle-aged (roughly 38), aged (approximately 67) and long-lived (just over 80). For two donors (one aged 18 to 30 and one aged 80 or older), the study analyzed two additional independent replicas of 1 million unique cDNA reads from the same blood draw.

Donors were about 36 systemically healthy Caucasian individuals from Russia aged roughly 6 to 100 years. Around 9.9 milliliters of peripheral blood were collected from each donor into EDTA-treated Vacutainer tubes. Ficoll-Paque density-gradient centrifugation was used to isolate PBMCs, with at least 6.5 million per sample. Trizol reagent was used to extract total RNA from PBMCs, with at least 6 micrograms per sample. Naive CD45RAhigh/CD27high T cell percentages were measured by flow cytometry on a PBMC aliquot from every donor. V and J are truncated by 5 bases and 2 bases respectively, leaving an intervening sequence of 14 bases. The CDR3 contains 15 residues, cysteine and phenylalanine counted. Kept here is only the CDR3 DNA, which spans 45 bases and is read in frame from base 1. CDR1 and CDR2, looked up from the germline V gene (reference sequence), are SEHNR and FQNEAQ. General findings and caveats noted by the study authors: Bulk unsorted PBMC profiling prevented conclusive comparison of naive and antigen-experienced compartments. Compared with the aged group, more naive CD4+ T cells, fewer expanded clones and increased TCR diversity were shown by the long-lived group, suggesting age selection. Observed TCR beta diversity per million T cells fell roughly linearly with age, and a significant reduction was already apparent by age roughly 41. There was a strong correlation between observed TCR beta diversity and the percentage of naive T cells measured by flow cytometry. Total diversity estimates from one million sequenced T cells were considered lower bounds and underestimates. The CMV infection status of donors was not known, potentially confounding age-related changes in expanded clonotypes.

This clonotype occurred a few times. No cognate antigen has been identified for it. Base-call qualities are not available, and no considerably larger clone is one nucleotide away. Libraries were made using 5' RACE. TCRdb lists the instrument as Illumina HiSeq 2500. A second PCR of roughly 7 to 12 cycles was performed with a sample-barcoded 5' primer and a J-beta primer mix. Each TCR beta cDNA molecule received a unique molecular identifier from a template-switch 5' adaptor carrying 12 random nucleotides. Each sample yielded at least 2.5 million CDR3-containing paired-end reads. All of the RNA was converted into first-strand cDNA using the Mint cDNA synthesis kit, with a TRBC-specific oligonucleotide serving as the primer. Following uracil-DNA glycosylase treatment, a first 18-cycle PCR with universal primers M1SS and BC2_uni_R was performed on all cDNA. The study's processing was this. For normalization, 1 million high-quality reads, each with a distinct molecular identifier, were randomly selected from each sample. Instead of being binned into consensus sequences, reads that shared molecular identifiers were thrown out. CDR3 identification, clonotype clustering and error correction used MiTCR with a Q25 quality threshold and the strictest error-elimination algorithm. A nonparametric unseen species model with Euler transformation was used to estimate a lower bound on total TCR beta diversity. TCRdb reprocessed the public reads (quality trimming at Q25 with fastp, clone calling with MiXCR) and kept in-frame beta chains. Each record represents a unique CDR3 protein, reported with the most common genes and DNA among its rows. These V and J calls rely on TCRdb rather than the paper's analysis. In all, the sample holds about 540,000 distinct CDR3 sequences, and 24% of those were seen once. The ten largest clones represent approximately 8.7% of the sample.

The sample was also reused in another study, on T cells of mothers and their children. That second publication adds: Donors were nine systemically healthy Caucasian individuals: three mothers and their six children. cDNA synthesis used all of the extracted RNA, with roughly 1.5 ug of RNA in each 15 ul reaction. In the second PCR, the M1S primer added sample barcodes and 2-4 random nucleotides. Over 8 million TCR beta CDR3 reads came from each mother, compared with several million reads from each child. Thymic selection shapes the output of TCR recombination in a similar way in related and unrelated pairs, and inherited differences have a minor effect. Normalized repertoire overlap was always slightly but never significantly higher in related than unrelated mother-child pairs. No persistent microchimeric T cell clones were detected, at a sensitivity of around 97 clones per million clonotypes. To look for features that set related mother-child pairs apart from unrelated individuals, the researchers ran deep NGS to compare the TCR beta repertoires of mothers and children. On average, the children were roughly 12 +/- 4 years old, while the mothers were roughly 36 +/- 4 years old. After adapter ligation with NEBNext reagents, the libraries were sequenced on Illumina HiSeq 2000 with 100+100 nt paired-end reads. To avoid cross-contamination, the mother libraries and the child libraries were prepared a month apart and sequenced in separate runs. For each donor, between 500,000 and 2,000,000 distinct TCR beta clonotypes were identified. Naive TCR beta clonotypes were estimated from low-frequency clonotypes matched to each donor's FACS-determined naive share, without sorting.

The sample was blood. The TCR sequence derives from a boy aged 5-17 years in good health. The chain is made from TRBV7-9 and TRBJ2-3; a weak D assignment points to TRBD2 (7 bases agree). The bases are TGTGCCAGCAGCCGAGGGGGACTACTCACAGATACGCAGTATTTT. Its translation is CASSRGGLLTDTQYF.